This T cell receptor beta chain was sequenced during a study of T-cell memory formation after mild COVID-19. TCRdb analysed the 5' RACE reads with MiXCR anew, one entry per CDR3 protein. The sample shows a few hundred thousand distinct CDR3 sequences, roughly 16% of them seen only once. Study results and limitations: Clones contracting day 15 to 85 were balanced CD4/CD8; later expanders leaned CD4+.

This clonotype was seen at least ten times. The antigen is unknown. The V end lost 0 bases, the J end lost 3 bases, and 15 bases lay between the germline ends. The CDR3 has 17 amino acids. The V gene's germline CDR1 is SGHVS and CDR2 FQNEAQ. The chain links TRBV7-8 to TRBJ1-3; tentative D call: TRBD1 (5 bases). Sequencing input: PBMCs or a T cell subset sorted from them (not recorded which). This TCR derives from a man between 18 and 29 years old who had mild COVID-19 (a few samples of this study predate the infection). Cell type and time point are not known. This CDR3 is CASSLAQGGGGGNTIYF. The CDR3 DNA sequence: TGTGCCAGCAGCTTAGCGCAGGGCGGGGGTGGTGGAAACACCATATATTTT.